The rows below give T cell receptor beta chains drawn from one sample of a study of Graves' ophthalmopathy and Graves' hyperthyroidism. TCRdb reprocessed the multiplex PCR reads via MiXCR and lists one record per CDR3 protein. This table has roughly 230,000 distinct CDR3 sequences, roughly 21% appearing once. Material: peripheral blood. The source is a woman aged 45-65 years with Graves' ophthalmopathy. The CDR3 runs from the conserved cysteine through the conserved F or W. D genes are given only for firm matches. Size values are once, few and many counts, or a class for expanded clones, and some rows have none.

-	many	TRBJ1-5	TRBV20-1	CSASGVVGAGNQPQHF	TGCAGTGCCTCGGGTGTAGTAGGGGCGGGCAATCAGCCCCAGCATTTT
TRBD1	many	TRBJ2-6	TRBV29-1	CSVDADRGNSGANVLTF	TGCAGCGTTGACGCTGACAGGGGTAACTCTGGGGCCAACGTCCTGACTTTC
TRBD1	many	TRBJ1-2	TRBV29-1	CSGEQGNGYTF	TGCAGCGGAGAACAGGGGAACGGCTACACCTTC
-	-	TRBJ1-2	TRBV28	CASSFYRGPKNYGYTF	TGTGCCAGCAGTTTTTACAGAGGTCCCAAGAACTATGGCTACACCTTC
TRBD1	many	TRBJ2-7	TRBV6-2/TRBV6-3	CASSYSVAAGTGSYEQYF	TGTGCCAGCAGTTACTCTGTGGCCGCCGGGACAGGCTCCTACGAGCAGTACTTC
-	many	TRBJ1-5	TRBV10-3	CAISPGTHPGQPQHF	TGTGCCATCAGCCCCGGGACCCATCCGGGCCAGCCCCAGCATTTT
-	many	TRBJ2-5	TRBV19	CASSFRDTREETQYF	TGTGCCAGTAGTTTCCGGGACACCCGAGAAGAGACCCAGTACTTC
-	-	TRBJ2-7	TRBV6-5	CASSHRVNEQYF	TGTGCCAGCAGTCACAGGGTCAACGAGCAGTACTTC
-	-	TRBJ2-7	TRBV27	CASSNRRPGIYEQYF	TGTGCCAGCAGTAACCGAAGACCGGGAATCTACGAGCAGTACTTC
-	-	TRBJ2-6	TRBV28	CASSLFDRLTDSSGANVLTF	TGTGCCAGCAGTTTATTTGACAGGTTGACGGATAGCTCTGGGGCCAACGTCCTGACTTTC
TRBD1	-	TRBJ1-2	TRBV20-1	CSAMTGVDGYTF	TGCAGTGCAATGACAGGGGTGGATGGCTACACCTTC
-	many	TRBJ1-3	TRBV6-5	CASTGGNTIYF	TGTGCCAGCACGGGGGGAAACACCATATATTTT
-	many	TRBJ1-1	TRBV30	CAWSESIQGNTEAFF	TGTGCCTGGAGTGAAAGTATCCAGGGAAACACTGAAGCTTTCTTT
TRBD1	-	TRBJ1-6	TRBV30	CAWSGGDRLKSPLHF	TGTGCCTGGAGTGGTGGGGACAGGTTAAAATCACCCCTCCACTTT
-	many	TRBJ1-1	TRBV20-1	CSANPGVDTEAFF	TGCAGTGCTAACCCGGGGGTGGACACTGAAGCTTTCTTT
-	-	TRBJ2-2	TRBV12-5	CATGRTGELFF	TGTGCTACCGGGCGTACCGGGGAGCTGTTTTTT
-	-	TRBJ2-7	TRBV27	CASSFGGAVYEQYF	TGTGCCAGCAGTTTCGGAGGAGCCGTCTACGAGCAGTACTTC
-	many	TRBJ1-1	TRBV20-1	CRGVLGGTEAFF	TGCAGGGGGGTCTTGGGGGGCACTGAAGCTTTCTTT
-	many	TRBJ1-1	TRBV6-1	CASSQKGEGTEAFF	TGTGCCAGCAGTCAGAAGGGGGAGGGCACTGAAGCTTTCTTT
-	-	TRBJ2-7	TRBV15	CATSRERGGSEQYF	TGTGCCACCAGCAGAGAAAGGGGGGGCTCCGAGCAGTACTTC
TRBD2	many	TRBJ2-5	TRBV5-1	CASSGGGQETQYF	TGCGCCAGCAGCGGGGGGGGTCAAGAGACCCAGTACTTC
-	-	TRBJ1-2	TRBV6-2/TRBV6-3	CASGYRVNYGYTF	TGTGCCAGCGGATACAGGGTGAACTATGGCTACACCTTC
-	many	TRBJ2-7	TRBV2	CASTVDEQYF	TGTGCCAGCACAGTCGACGAGCAGTACTTC
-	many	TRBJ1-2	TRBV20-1	CSARDRSRTNYGYTF	TGCAGTGCTAGAGATAGGAGCAGGACCAACTATGGCTACACCTTC
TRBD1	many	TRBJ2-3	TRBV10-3	CAISEIGTGSDTQYF	TGTGCCATCAGTGAGATCGGGACAGGCTCCGATACGCAGTATTTT
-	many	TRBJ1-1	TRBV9	CASSAVSRAGTEAFF	TGTGCCAGCAGCGCCGTCTCCCGGGCGGGCACTGAAGCTTTCTTT
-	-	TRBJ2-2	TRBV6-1	CASSQSGAGNTGELFF	TGTGCCAGCAGCCAATCGGGAGCGGGGAACACCGGGGAGCTGTTTTTT
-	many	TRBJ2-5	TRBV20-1	CSAPRGGQETQYF	TGCAGTGCCCCAAGGGGGGGACAAGAGACCCAGTACTTC
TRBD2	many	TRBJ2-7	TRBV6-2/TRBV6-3	CASSYTPGLAGLPSEQYF	TGTGCCAGCAGTTACACACCGGGACTAGCGGGCTTACCCTCCGAGCAGTACTTC
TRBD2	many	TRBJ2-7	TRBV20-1	CSARSPSGPTYEQYF	TGCAGTGCTAGATCCCCTAGCGGGCCGACCTACGAGCAGTACTTC
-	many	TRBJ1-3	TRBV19	CASSPEAFLSGNTIYF	TGTGCCAGTAGTCCCGAAGCGTTTCTCTCTGGAAACACCATATATTTT
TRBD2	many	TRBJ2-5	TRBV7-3	CASSLKGYAGGGSGSERETQYF	TGTGCCAGCAGCTTAAAAGGTTACGCCGGGGGAGGGAGCGGGAGCGAAAGAGAGACCCAGTACTTC
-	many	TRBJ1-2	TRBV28	CASTPGATELYGYTF	TGTGCCAGCACTCCAGGGGCGACAGAACTCTATGGCTACACCTTC
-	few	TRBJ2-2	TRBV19	CASSEFGELFF	TGTGCCAGTAGTGAGTTCGGGGAGCTGTTTTTT
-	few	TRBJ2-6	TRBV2	CASNARGLSSGANVLTF	TGTGCCAGCAACGCCCGGGGGCTCTCCTCTGGGGCCAACGTCCTGACTTTC
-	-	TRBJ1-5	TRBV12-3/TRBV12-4	CVSSLSGSNQPQHF	TGTGTCAGCAGTTTGTCAGGGAGCAATCAGCCCCAGCATTTT
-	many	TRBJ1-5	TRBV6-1	CASSDGYQPQHF	TGTGCCAGCAGCGATGGGTATCAGCCCCAGCATTTT
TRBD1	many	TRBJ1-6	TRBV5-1	CASSPWTGANSPLHF	TGCGCCAGCAGCCCTTGGACAGGGGCTAATTCACCCCTCCACTTT
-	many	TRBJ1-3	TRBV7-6	CASSLAIARDTGNTIYF	TGTGCCAGCAGCTTAGCAATAGCCAGGGATACTGGAAACACCATATATTTT
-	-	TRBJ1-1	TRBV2	CASSLILQGTEAFF	TGTGCCAGCAGTTTAATACTACAGGGCACTGAAGCTTTCTTT
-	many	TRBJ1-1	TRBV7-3	CASSLTQNTEAFF	TGTGCCAGCAGCTTGACACAGAACACTGAAGCTTTCTTT
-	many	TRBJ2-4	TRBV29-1	CSVEKAKNIQYF	TGCAGCGTTGAAAAAGCCAAAAACATTCAGTACTTC
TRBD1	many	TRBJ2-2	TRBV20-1	CSASDRAAGELFF	TGCAGTGCTAGCGACAGGGCGGCCGGGGAGCTGTTTTTT
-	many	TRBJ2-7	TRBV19	CASSLRTASYEQYF	TGTGCCAGTAGTCTTCGGACAGCCTCCTACGAGCAGTACTTC
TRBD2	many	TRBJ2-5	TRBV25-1	CASRRGTSESQETQYF	TGTGCCAGCAGGAGGGGGACTAGCGAGAGCCAAGAGACCCAGTACTTC
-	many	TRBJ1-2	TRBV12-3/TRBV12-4	CASRREGGAGYTF	TGTGCCAGCAGACGCGAAGGGGGTGCTGGCTACACCTTC
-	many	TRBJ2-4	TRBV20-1	CSALPPEKGWSKNIQYF	TGCAGTGCTCTACCCCCGGAGAAGGGTTGGTCCAAAAACATTCAGTACTTC
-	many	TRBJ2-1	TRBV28	CASSPTSGVSEQFF	TGTGCCAGCAGCCCTACCTCGGGGGTTAGTGAGCAGTTCTTC
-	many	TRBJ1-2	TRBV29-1	CSVVIQASNYGYTF	TGCAGCGTTGTCATACAGGCTAGTAACTATGGCTACACCTTC
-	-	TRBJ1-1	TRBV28	CASSLTGIGAFF	TGTGCCAGCAGTTTAACGGGAATCGGAGCTTTCTTT
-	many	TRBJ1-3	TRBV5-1	CASSYSDSGNTIYF	TGCGCCAGCAGCTACAGCGACTCTGGAAACACCATATATTTT